This TCR beta chain was sequenced in a study of control samples from healthy donors and cancer patients. Germline CDR1 SGHNT, CDR2 YYREEE (reference sequence). V lost 4 bases to trimming and J lost 0 bases, with 10 bases between them. The CDR3 length is 14 residues. Profiled with immunoSEQ multiplex PCR; TCRdb holds only in-frame clones, not every one. This table holds 100,000 to 150,000 clones, more than 80% found once. Material for sequencing was blood. The chain has TRBV5-4 and TRBJ1-1; the D is unclear. The receptor was derived from a man between 18 and 35 years old in good health. CDR3 nucleotide sequence: TGTGCCAGCAGCCCGGGAAACATGAACACTGAAGCTTTCTTT. Protein product: CASSPGNMNTEAFF.